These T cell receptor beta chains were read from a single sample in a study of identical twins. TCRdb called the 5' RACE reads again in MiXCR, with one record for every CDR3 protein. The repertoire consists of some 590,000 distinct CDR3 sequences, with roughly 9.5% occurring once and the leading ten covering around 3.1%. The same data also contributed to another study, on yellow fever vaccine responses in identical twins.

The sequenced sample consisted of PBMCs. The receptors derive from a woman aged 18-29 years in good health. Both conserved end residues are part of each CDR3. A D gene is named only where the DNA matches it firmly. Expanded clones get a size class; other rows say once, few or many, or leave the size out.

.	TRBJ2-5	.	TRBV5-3	CASGSGLGVETQYF	TGTGCCAGCGGATCCGGGCTAGGGGTGGAGACCCAGTACTTC
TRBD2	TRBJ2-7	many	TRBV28	CASSLTLLAEKHQRGREQYF	TGTGCCAGCAGTCTAACCTTACTAGCGGAGAAACACCAGAGAGGGCGCGAGCAGTACTTC
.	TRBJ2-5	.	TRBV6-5	CASSYGDLRGRQTQYF	TGTGCCAGCAGTTACGGGGACCTTAGGGGTAGGCAGACCCAGTACTTC
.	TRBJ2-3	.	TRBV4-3	CASSQQGYPSTDTQYF	TGCGCCAGCAGCCAACAAGGCTACCCTTCCACAGATACGCAGTATTTT
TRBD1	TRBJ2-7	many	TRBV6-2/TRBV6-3	CASSYPGTGVYEQYF	TGTGCCAGCAGTTACCCCGGGACAGGGGTCTACGAGCAGTACTTC
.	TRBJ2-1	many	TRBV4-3	CASSQASGTQYNEQFF	TGCGCCAGCAGCCAAGCCTCCGGGACTCAGTACAATGAGCAGTTCTTC
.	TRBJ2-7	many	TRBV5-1	CASSLEPGITYEQYF	TGCGCCAGCAGCCTTGAGCCAGGGATTACCTACGAGCAGTACTTC
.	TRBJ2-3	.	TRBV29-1	CSVHPFRVDAPDTQYF	TGCAGCGTCCACCCATTCAGGGTGGATGCACCAGATACGCAGTATTTT
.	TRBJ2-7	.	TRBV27	CASSFGVNYEQYF	TGTGCCAGCAGTTTTGGTGTCAACTACGAGCAGTACTTC
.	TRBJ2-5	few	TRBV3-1	CASSQRSYQETQYF	TGTGCCAGCAGCCAACGGAGCTACCAAGAGACCCAGTACTTC
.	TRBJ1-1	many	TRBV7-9	CASSLAYTEAFF	TGTGCCAGCAGCTTGGCGTACACTGAAGCTTTCTTT
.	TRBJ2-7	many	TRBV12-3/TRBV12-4	CASSLGGEGYEQYF	TGTGCCAGCAGTTTAGGGGGCGAGGGCTACGAGCAGTACTTC
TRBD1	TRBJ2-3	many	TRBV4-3	CASSQELGTGGTDTQYF	TGCGCCAGCAGCCAAGAACTGGGGACAGGGGGGACAGATACGCAGTATTTT
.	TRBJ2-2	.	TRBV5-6	CASSRINTGELFF	TGTGCCAGCAGCCGAATTAACACCGGGGAGCTGTTTTTT
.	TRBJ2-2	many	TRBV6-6	CASEPGTKSGELFF	TGTGCCAGCGAACCGGGGACAAAGAGCGGGGAGCTGTTTTTT
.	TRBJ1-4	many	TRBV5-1	CASSLAGVTNEKLFF	TGCGCCAGCAGCTTGGCAGGGGTAACTAATGAAAAACTGTTTTTT